A selection of T cell receptor beta chains follows, all from one sample in a study of blood T cell repertoires in COVID-19. Assay used: immunoSEQ multiplex PCR; TCRdb lists only in-frame clones, some missing. This sample has roughly 280,000 clones, with over 65% found just once. Sequences were obtained from peripheral blood. Every receptor here comes from a man between 60 and 70 years old who had recovered from COVID-19. Both conserved end residues are part of each CDR3. The order of the fields is clone size, J gene, V gene, D gene, CDR3 protein, CDR3 DNA. D genes are given only for firm matches. Size tells how often a clone was seen (once, few, many) or the class of an expanded clone, and some rows leave it out.

- TRBJ1-2 TRBV24-1 - CATSDRRQVWGYTF TGTGCCACCAGTGACCGGAGACAGGTCTGGGGCTACACCTTC
- TRBJ2-3 TRBV5-1 - CASSLGGDRDTQYF TGCGCCAGCAGCTTGGGGGGCGATCGGGATACGCAGTATTTT
- TRBJ2-7 TRBV2 - CASSEIRGTYEQYF TGTGCCAGCAGTGAAATTCGCGGGACCTACGAGCAGTACTTC
- TRBJ1-5 TRBV19 TRBD1 CASRAGQSPYSNQPQHF TGTGCCAGTAGGGCGGGACAGAGCCCTTATAGCAATCAGCCCCAGCATTTT
- TRBJ2-1 TRBV6-5 TRBD1 CASNHRDRAREQFF TGTGCCAGCAATCACCGGGACAGGGCTCGTGAGCAGTTCTTC
few TRBJ1-4 TRBV27 TRBD1 CASSRTGLAEKLFF TGTGCCAGCTCCCGGACAGGGCTGGCTGAAAAACTGTTTTTT
once TRBJ2-2 TRBV18 TRBD1 CASSPQGQGITGELFF TGTGCCAGCTCACCACAGGGACAGGGTATCACCGGGGAGCTGTTTTTT
- TRBJ2-6 TRBV11-1 - CASSLGGSGANVLTF TGTGCCAGCAGCTTAGGTGGCTCCGGGGCCAACGTCCTGACTTTC
- TRBJ2-5 TRBV6-5 - CASTQGLWETQYF TGTGCCAGCACCCAGGGCCTATGGGAGACCCAGTACTTC
- TRBJ2-7 TRBV29-1 - CSASPPSGERTYEQYF TGCAGCGCCTCCCCCCCATCTGGAGAAAGAACCTACGAGCAGTACTTC
- TRBJ1-2 TRBV10-3 TRBD1 CAIRDRAGGYTF TGTGCCATCAGGGACAGGGCTGGCGGCTACACCTTC
- TRBJ1-6 TRBV5-1 - CASSFRTVGLSPLHF TGCGCCAGCAGCTTTAGGACAGTGGGTCTTTCACCCCTCCACTTT
- TRBJ1-1 TRBV6-6 - CASSYSQGWHTEAFF TGTGCCAGCAGTTACTCTCAGGGCTGGCATACTGAAGCTTTCTTT
- TRBJ1-5 TRBV30 - CAWKTGNQPQHF TGTGCCTGGAAGACAGGTAATCAGCCCCAGCATTTT
- TRBJ2-2 TRBV7-2 - CASIPGEITGELFF TGTGCCAGCATCCCGGGGGAGATCACCGGGGAGCTGTTTTTT
- TRBJ2-1 TRBV6-5 TRBD2 CASSLAGLNEQFF TGTGCCAGCAGCCTAGCGGGGCTCAATGAGCAGTTCTTC
few TRBJ2-7 TRBV4-1 TRBD1 CASSQADRGPYEQYF TGCGCCAGCAGCCAAGCGGACAGGGGACCCTACGAGCAGTACTTC